This section outlines one T cell receptor (beta chain) sequence together with its context. The germline V gene has CDR1 LNHDA and CDR2 SQIVND (reference sequence). V was clipped by 7 bases and J by 3 bases; unmatched bases: 7. CDR3 length: 15 residues. This entry is derived from a study of blood T cell repertoires in COVID-19. Study-level information: The cDNA or gDNA used as material had been derived from T cells, B-cell-depleted T cells, or PBMCs.

Only in-frame clones appear in the TCRdb table, and some are missing; sequencing was by immunoSEQ multiplex PCR. The repertoire holds roughly 290,000 clones, around 82% seen once, with around 14% in the top ten. The chain uses TRBV19 and TRBJ1-2; 11 positions agree with TRBD1. Sequencing input: peripheral blood. This clonotype originated in a person aged 70 to 80 with COVID-19, enrolled during active disease. This CDR3 is CASTGQGAVHYGYTF. The CDR3 DNA is TGTGCCAGTACTGGACAGGGGGCTGTACACTATGGCTACACCTTC.